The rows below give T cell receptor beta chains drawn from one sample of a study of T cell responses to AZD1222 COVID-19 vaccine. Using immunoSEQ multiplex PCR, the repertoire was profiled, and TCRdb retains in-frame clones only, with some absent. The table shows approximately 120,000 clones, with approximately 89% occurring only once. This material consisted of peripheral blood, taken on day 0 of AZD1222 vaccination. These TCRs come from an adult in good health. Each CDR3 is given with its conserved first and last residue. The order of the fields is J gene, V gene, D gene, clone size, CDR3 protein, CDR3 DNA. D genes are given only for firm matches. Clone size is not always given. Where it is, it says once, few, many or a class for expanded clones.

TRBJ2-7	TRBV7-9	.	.	CASSFDTEQYF	TGTGCCAGCAGCTTCGACACCGAGCAGTACTTC
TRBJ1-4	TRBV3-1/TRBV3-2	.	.	CASSQVRGTEKLFF	TGTGCCAGCAGCCAAGTCAGGGGTACTGAAAAACTGTTTTTT
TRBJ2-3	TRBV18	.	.	CASSPGSDTQYF	TGTGCCAGCTCACCTGGGTCAGATACGCAGTATTTT
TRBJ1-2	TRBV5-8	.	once	CASSLGQGGGYTF	TGTGCCAGCAGCTTGGGGCAGGGTGGCGGCTACACCTTC
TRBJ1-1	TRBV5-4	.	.	CASSSAGVNTEAFF	TGTGCCAGCAGCTCGGCAGGGGTGAACACTGAAGCTTTCTTT
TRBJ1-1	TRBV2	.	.	CASSDGFGAEAFF	TGTGCCAGCAGTGATGGGTTTGGCGCTGAAGCTTTCTTT
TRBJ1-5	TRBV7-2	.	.	CASSFQGKSQPQHF	TGTGCCAGCAGCTTTCAGGGGAAATCTCAGCCCCAGCATTTT
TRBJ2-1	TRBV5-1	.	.	CASSSGAGTSTYNEQFF	TGCGCCAGCAGCTCAGGGGCGGGGACCAGCACCTACAATGAGCAGTTCTTC
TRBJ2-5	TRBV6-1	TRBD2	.	CASSEAGGGQETQYF	TGTGCCAGCAGTGAAGCTGGGGGGGGCCAAGAGACCCAGTACTTC
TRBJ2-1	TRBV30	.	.	CAWSGLSDEQFF	TGTGCCTGGAGTGGGTTGTCCGATGAGCAGTTCTTC
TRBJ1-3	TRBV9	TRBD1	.	CASSTWTGLNTIYF	TGTGCCAGCAGCACTTGGACAGGGCTAAACACCATATATTTT
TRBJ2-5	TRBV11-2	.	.	CASRQNGYTQYF	TGTGCCAGCAGACAGAACGGGTATACCCAGTACTTC
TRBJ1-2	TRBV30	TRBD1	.	CAWTQGGLGYTF	TGTGCCTGGACCCAGGGGGGGCTTGGCTACACCTTC
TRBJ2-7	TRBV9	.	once	CASSAGVSYEQYF	TGTGCCAGCAGCGCGGGAGTCTCCTACGAGCAGTACTTC
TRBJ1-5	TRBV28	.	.	CASSLLFRVRQPQHF	TGTGCCAGCAGTTTATTGTTTAGGGTCAGACAGCCCCAGCATTTT
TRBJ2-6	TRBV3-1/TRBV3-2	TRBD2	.	CASTAGGDGNVLTF	TGTGCCAGCACTGCTGGGGGGGATGGCAACGTCCTGACTTTC
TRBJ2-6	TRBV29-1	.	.	CSVADSGANVLTF	TGCAGCGTGGCCGACTCTGGGGCCAACGTCCTGACTTTC
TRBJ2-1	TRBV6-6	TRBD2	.	CASTLAGALGNEQFF	TGTGCCAGCACTTTAGCGGGGGCACTCGGGAATGAGCAGTTCTTC
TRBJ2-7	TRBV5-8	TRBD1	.	CASSSYRDRRGYEQYF	TGTGCCAGCAGCTCTTACAGGGACAGGCGGGGCTACGAGCAGTACTTC
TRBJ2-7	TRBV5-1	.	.	CASSPTGLPWEQYF	TGCGCCAGCAGCCCCACGGGACTCCCTTGGGAGCAGTACTTC
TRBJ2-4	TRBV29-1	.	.	CSVQVIAKNIQYF	TGCAGCGTTCAGGTGATAGCCAAAAACATTCAGTACTTC
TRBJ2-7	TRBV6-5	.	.	CASQIGRFYEQYF	TGTGCCAGTCAGATAGGACGGTTCTACGAGCAGTACTTC
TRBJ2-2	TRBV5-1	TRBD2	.	CASSPSPSGSRDTGELFF	TGCGCCAGCAGCCCCTCCCCTAGCGGGAGTCGGGACACCGGGGAGCTGTTTTTT
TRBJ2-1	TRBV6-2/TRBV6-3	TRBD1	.	CASSYLGQGAYNEQFF	TGTGCCAGCAGTTATCTCGGACAGGGGGCCTACAATGAGCAGTTCTTC
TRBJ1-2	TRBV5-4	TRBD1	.	CASSLWASQGNGYTF	TGTGCCAGCAGCTTGTGGGCCTCACAGGGGAATGGCTACACCTTC
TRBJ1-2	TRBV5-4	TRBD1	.	CASNPGQGKEGGYTF	TGTGCCAGCAATCCTGGACAGGGAAAAGAGGGGGGCTACACCTTC